This TCR beta chain was found in a study of molecular identifiers for immune sequencing clone quantification. On the study more broadly: Within a replicate experiment, RNA obtained from either approximately 22,000 or 94,000 naive CD8 cells was divided into five aliquots, and four of those aliquots were then sequenced.

TCRdb ran MiXCR on the PCR reads and lists one entry per CDR3 protein. In the table there are about 510,000 distinct CDR3 sequences, 20% to 25% of which are singletons. From around 20,000 to 990,000 sorted cells, naive CD8 libraries were generated with 10%, 30% or 50% RNA. This CDR3 has 15 residues. The junction had 6 bases not matched to a gene; V was cut back by 4 bases and J by 5 bases. Germline V gene data show CDR1 as MRHNA and CDR2 as SNTAGT. This TCR was sampled from a human donor in good health. Some libraries in this study had Jurkat cell RNA spiked in. The material sequenced was naive CD8+ T cells from blood, with Jurkat cell RNA spiked in. Subset described: FACS-sorted CD8+CD4-CCR7+CD45RA+ naive T cells. The V call is TRBV6-4, the J call TRBJ2-1; 9 bases are shared with TRBD1. CDR3 nucleotides: TGTGCCAGCAGTGTGGGGACAGGGCTTAACAATGAGCAGTTCTTC. Translation: CASSVGTGLNNEQFF.